What follows describes a single TCR beta chain. No antigen is known for it. These data belong to a study of cytomegalovirus exposure and HLA in healthy donors. 13 Jbeta primers and 60 Vbeta primers were used for the PCR. Data came from immunoSEQ multiplex PCR; TCRdb stores just in-frame clones and leaves some out. The table lists 150,000 to 200,000 clones. V lost 0 bases and J lost 2; bases outside the gene matches: 10. The CDR3 spans 18 residues. Germline lookup yields CDR1 SGHRS and CDR2 YFSETQ. The study, taken as a whole, reports: Overall, about 160 TCR beta chains were annotated as cytomegalovirus-associated. More clonal expansion characterized HLA-associated TCR beta chains than equally common others in a later analysis. A later analysis found common viral pathogens apparently linked to several of the most significant clusters.

This receptor was obtained from a man aged 30-40 years in good health and CMV-seronegative. Sample: PBMCs. The chain recombines TRBV5-1 with TRBJ2-5; 10 nucleotides line up with TRBD2. Here the CDR3 DNA reads TGCGCCAGCAGCTTGGGACTAGCGGGTTTTGCAAGTCAAGAGACCCAGTACTTC. It is translated as CASSLGLAGFASQETQYF.